This T cell receptor (beta chain) was recorded in a study of T cell responses to AZD1222 COVID-19 vaccine. Findings of the study overall: Baseline serostatus was positive in only a handful of AZD1222 recipients.

With regard to this clone: Its antigen is undetermined.

Repertoires were generated with immunoSEQ multiplex PCR, while TCRdb's copy carries only in-frame clones and drops some. The sample includes 140,000 to 150,000 clones, roughly nine tenths of them seen just once. Pooled together were second doses at about 4 or about 12 weeks. V shed 1 base, J shed 3 bases, and the junction held 1 base outside the gene matches. Germline V gene sequence: CDR1 LNHDA, CDR2 SQIVND (reference sequence). This CDR3 has 15 residues. The specimen comprised peripheral blood, sampled 28 days after the second AZD1222 dose. V is TRBV19 and J is TRBJ2-2, with 8 bases aligning to TRBD2. This receptor was taken from an adult who received the AZD1222 COVID-19 vaccine. CDR3 coding DNA: TGTGCCAGTAGTATAGCGGGAGGGTACACCGGGGAGCTGTTTTTT. Translation: CASSIAGGYTGELFF.